What follows describes a single TCR beta chain. This sample was included in a study of T cell changes during pregnancy in multiple sclerosis. Produced via immunoSEQ multiplex PCR; TCRdb's table is partial and in-frame only. Of 60,000 to 75,000 clones in the sample, under 95% are singletons; the top ten hold 2.5% to 3.5%. This sample comprised CD8+ T cells from peripheral blood mononuclear cells, obtained in the second trimester of pregnancy. This receptor was taken from a female donor with multiple sclerosis, enrolled in a pregnancy study.

In nucleotides, the CDR3 is TGTGCCAGTAGTATAGGCCACTTTCCCCCCTACAATGAGCAGTTCTTC. This gives the protein CASSIGHFPPYNEQFF. This chain connects TRBV19 to TRBJ2-1; D is undetermined. Germline CDR1 reads LNHDA; CDR2 reads SQIVND (reference sequence). The ends were cut back, 1 base at V and 2 bases at J, with 12 bases in the middle. CDR3 length equals 16 residues. Combining the CDR3 with reference TRBV19 and TRBJ2-1 gives the whole variable domain DGGITQSPKYLFRKEGQNVTLSCEQNLNHDAMYWYRQDPGQGLRLIYYSQIVNDFQKGDIAEGYSVSREKKESFPLTVTSAQKNPTAFYLCASSIGHFPPYNEQFFGPGTRLTVL.